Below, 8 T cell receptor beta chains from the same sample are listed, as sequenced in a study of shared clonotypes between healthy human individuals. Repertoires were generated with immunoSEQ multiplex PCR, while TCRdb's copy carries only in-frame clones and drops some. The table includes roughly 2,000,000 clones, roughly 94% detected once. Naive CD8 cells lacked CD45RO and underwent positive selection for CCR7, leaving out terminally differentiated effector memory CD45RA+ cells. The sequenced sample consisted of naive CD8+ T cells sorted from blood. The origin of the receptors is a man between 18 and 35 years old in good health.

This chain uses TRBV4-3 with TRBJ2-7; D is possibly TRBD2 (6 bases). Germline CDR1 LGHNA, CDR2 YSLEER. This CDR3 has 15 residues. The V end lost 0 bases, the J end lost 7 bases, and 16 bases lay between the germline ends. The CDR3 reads CASSQDPSAAEEQYF. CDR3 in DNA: TGCGCCAGCAGCCAAGATCCTAGCGCGGCCGAGGAGCAGTACTTC.

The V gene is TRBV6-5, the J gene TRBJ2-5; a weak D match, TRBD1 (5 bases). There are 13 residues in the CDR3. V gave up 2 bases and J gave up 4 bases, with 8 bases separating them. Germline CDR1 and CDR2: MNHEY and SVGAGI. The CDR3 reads CASSYGATETQYF. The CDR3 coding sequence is TGTGCCAGCAGTTACGGGGCGACAGAGACCCAGTACTTC.

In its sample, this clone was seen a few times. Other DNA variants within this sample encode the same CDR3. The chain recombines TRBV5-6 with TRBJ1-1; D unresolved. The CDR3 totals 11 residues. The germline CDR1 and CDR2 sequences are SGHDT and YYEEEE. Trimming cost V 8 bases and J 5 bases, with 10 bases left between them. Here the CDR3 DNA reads TGTGCCAGTAGCGAGAATACTGAAGCTTTCTTT. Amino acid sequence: CASSENTEAFF.

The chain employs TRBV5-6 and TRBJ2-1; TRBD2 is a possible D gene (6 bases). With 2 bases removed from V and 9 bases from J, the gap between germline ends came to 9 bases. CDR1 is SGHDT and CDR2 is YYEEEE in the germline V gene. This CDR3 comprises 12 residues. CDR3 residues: CASSFPGLEQFF. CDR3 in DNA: TGTGCCAGCAGCTTCCCGGGACTTGAGCAGTTCTTC.

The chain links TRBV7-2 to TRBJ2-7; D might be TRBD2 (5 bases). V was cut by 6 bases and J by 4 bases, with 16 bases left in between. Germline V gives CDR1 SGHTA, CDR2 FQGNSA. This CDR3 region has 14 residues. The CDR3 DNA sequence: TGTGCCAGCAGTTCCATAGCGTCCGGGTACGAGCAGTACTTC. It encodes CASSSIASGYEQYF.

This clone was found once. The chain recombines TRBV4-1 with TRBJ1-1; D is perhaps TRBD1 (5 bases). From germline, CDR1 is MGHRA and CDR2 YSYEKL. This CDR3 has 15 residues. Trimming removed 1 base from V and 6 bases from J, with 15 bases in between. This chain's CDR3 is CASSQGAGRWSEAFF. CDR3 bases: TGCGCCAGCAGCCAAGGGGCAGGGAGATGGTCTGAAGCTTTCTTT.

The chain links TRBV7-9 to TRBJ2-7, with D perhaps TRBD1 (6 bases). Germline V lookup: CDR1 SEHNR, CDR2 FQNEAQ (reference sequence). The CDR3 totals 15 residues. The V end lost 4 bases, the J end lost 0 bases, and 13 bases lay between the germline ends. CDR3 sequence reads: CASSSLQGFSYEQYF. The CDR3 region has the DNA TGTGCCAGCAGCTCCCTCCAGGGGTTCTCCTACGAGCAGTACTTC. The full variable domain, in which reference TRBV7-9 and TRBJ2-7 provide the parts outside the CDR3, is DTGVSQNPRHKITKRGQNVTFRCDPISEHNRLYWYRQTLGQGPEFLTYFQNEAQLEKSRLLSDRFSAERPKGSFSTLEIQRTEQGDSAMYLCASSSLQGFSYEQYFGPGTRLTVT.

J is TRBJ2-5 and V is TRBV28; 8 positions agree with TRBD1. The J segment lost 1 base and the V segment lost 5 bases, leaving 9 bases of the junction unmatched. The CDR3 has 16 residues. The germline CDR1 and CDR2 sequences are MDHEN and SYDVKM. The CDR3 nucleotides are TGTGCCAGCAGTCTCTCCGGGACAGGAGCCCAAGAGACCCAGTACTTC. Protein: CASSLSGTGAQETQYF.